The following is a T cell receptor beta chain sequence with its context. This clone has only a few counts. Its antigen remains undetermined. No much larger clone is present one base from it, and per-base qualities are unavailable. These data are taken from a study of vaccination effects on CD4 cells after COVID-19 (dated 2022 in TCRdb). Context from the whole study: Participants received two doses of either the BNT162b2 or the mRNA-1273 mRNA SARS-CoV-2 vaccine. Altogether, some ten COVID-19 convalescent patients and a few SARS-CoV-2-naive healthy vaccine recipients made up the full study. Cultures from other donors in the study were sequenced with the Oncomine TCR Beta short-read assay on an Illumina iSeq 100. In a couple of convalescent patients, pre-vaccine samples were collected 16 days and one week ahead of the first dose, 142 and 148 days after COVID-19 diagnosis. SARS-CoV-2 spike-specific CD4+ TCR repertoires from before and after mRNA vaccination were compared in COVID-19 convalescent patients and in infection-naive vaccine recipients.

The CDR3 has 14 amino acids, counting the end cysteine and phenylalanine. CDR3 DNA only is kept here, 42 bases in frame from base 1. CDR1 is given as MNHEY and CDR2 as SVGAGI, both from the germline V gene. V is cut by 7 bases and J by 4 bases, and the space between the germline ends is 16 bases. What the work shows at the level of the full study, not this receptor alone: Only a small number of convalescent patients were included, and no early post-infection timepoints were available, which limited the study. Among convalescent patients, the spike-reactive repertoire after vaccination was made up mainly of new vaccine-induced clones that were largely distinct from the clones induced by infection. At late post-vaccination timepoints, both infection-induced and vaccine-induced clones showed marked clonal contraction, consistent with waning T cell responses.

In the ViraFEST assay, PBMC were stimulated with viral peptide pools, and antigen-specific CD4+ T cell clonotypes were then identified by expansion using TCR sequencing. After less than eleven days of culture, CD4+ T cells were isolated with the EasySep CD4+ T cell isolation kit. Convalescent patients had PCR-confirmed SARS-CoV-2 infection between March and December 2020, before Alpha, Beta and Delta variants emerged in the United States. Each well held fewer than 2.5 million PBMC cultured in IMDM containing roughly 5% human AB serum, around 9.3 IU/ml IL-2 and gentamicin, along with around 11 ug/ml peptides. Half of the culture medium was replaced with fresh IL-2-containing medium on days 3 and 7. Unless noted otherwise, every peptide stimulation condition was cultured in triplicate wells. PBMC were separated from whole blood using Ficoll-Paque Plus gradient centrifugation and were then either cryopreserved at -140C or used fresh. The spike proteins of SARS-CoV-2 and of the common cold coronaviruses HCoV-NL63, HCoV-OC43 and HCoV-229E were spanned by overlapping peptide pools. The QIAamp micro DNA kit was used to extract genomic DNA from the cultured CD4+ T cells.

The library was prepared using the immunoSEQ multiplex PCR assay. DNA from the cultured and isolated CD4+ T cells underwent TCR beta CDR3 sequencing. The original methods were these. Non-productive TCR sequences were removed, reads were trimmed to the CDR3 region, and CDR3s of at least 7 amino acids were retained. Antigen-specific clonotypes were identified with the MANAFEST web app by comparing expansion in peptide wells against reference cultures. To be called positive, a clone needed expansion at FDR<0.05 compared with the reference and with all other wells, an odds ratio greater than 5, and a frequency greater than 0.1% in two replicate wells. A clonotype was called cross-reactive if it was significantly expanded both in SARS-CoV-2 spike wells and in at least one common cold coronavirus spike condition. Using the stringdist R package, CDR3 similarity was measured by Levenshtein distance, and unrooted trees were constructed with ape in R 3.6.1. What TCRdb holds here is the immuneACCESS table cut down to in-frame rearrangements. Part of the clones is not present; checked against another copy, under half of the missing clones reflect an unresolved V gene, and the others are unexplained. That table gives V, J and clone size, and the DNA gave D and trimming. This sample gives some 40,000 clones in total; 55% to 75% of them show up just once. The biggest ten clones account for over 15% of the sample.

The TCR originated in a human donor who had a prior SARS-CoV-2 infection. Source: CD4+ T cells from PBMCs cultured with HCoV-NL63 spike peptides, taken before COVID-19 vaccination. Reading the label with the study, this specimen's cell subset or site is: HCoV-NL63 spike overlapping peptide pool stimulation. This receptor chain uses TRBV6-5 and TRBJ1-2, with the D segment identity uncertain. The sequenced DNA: TGTGCCAGCACCCGGATGGGCGTTTCCTATGGCTACACCTTC. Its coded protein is CASTRMGVSYGYTF.